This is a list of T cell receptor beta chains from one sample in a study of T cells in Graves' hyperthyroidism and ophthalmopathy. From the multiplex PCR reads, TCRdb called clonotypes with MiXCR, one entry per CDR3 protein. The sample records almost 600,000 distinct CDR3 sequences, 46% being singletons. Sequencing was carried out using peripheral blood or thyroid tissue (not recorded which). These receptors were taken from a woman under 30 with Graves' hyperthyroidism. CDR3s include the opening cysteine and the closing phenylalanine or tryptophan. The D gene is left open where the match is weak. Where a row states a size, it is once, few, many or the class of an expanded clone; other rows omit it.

CDR3aa: CASSERGTGTTEAFF; CDR3nt: TGTGCCAGCAGTGAACGGGGGACAGGGACCACTGAAGCTTTCTTT; abundance: many; d_gene: TRBD1; j_gene: TRBJ1-1; v_gene: TRBV2
CDR3aa: CASSPIQVYNSPLHF; CDR3nt: TGTGCCAGCAGTCCAATACAGGTTTATAATTCACCCCTCCACTTT; abundance: few; d_gene: .; j_gene: TRBJ1-6; v_gene: TRBV27
CDR3aa: CASSGTPITDTQYF; CDR3nt: TGCGCCTCCTCCGGGACGCCGATCACAGATACGCAGTATTTT; abundance: .; d_gene: .; j_gene: TRBJ2-3; v_gene: TRBV5-1
CDR3aa: CASSLQPGQGADEQYF; CDR3nt: TGCGCCAGCAGCCTTCAGCCGGGACAGGGGGCCGACGAGCAGTACTTC; abundance: many; d_gene: TRBD1; j_gene: TRBJ2-7; v_gene: TRBV4-1
CDR3aa: CASSPNPLGFYEQYF; CDR3nt: TGTGCCAGCAGCCCGAACCCCTTAGGATTCTACGAGCAGTACTTC; abundance: many; d_gene: .; j_gene: TRBJ2-7; v_gene: TRBV5-8
CDR3aa: CASSPTSNYGYTF; CDR3nt: TGTGCCAGCAGCCCCACAAGCAACTATGGCTACACCTTC; abundance: many; d_gene: .; j_gene: TRBJ1-2; v_gene: TRBV11-2
CDR3aa: CASSYSNNAPYYGYTF; CDR3nt: TGTGCCAGCAGTTACTCGAATAACGCACCCTACTATGGCTACACCTTC; abundance: .; d_gene: .; j_gene: TRBJ1-2; v_gene: TRBV6-5
CDR3aa: CASSLQGRTEAFF; CDR3nt: TGTGCCAGCAGCCTACAGGGGCGCACTGAAGCTTTCTTT; abundance: few; d_gene: TRBD1; j_gene: TRBJ1-1; v_gene: TRBV28
CDR3aa: CASSLSPTGNTEAFF; CDR3nt: TGTGCCAGCAGTTTATCGCCGACAGGGAACACTGAAGCTTTCTTT; abundance: many; d_gene: .; j_gene: TRBJ1-1; v_gene: TRBV2
CDR3aa: CASSAIGEAFF; CDR3nt: TGTGCCAGCAGTGCTATTGGTGAAGCTTTCTTT; abundance: many; d_gene: .; j_gene: TRBJ1-1; v_gene: TRBV12-3/TRBV12-4
CDR3aa: CARGPNTEAFF; CDR3nt: TGTGCTAGGGGACCCAACACTGAAGCTTTCTTT; abundance: .; d_gene: .; j_gene: TRBJ1-1; v_gene: TRBV11-1
CDR3aa: CSAEDRDRHEQYF; CDR3nt: TGCAGTGCCGAGGACAGGGATCGCCACGAGCAGTACTTC; abundance: .; d_gene: TRBD1; j_gene: TRBJ2-7; v_gene: TRBV20-1
CDR3aa: CSVELGTQETQYF; CDR3nt: TGCAGCGTTGAATTGGGGACCCAAGAGACCCAGTACTTC; abundance: .; d_gene: .; j_gene: TRBJ2-5; v_gene: TRBV29-1
CDR3aa: CAASASTRSGANVLTF; CDR3nt: TGTGCCGCCAGTGCCTCGACCCGTTCTGGGGCCAACGTCCTGACCTTC; abundance: .; d_gene: .; j_gene: TRBJ2-6; v_gene: TRBV24-1
CDR3aa: CASSPRFPRGNNSPLHF; CDR3nt: TGTGCCAGCAGTCCCCGGTTTCCAAGGGGAAATAATTCACCCCTCCACTTT; abundance: .; d_gene: .; j_gene: TRBJ1-6; v_gene: TRBV6-6
CDR3aa: CAISDLGANSPLHF; CDR3nt: TGTGCCATCAGTGATCTCGGGGCAAATTCACCCCTCCACTTT; abundance: .; d_gene: .; j_gene: TRBJ1-6; v_gene: TRBV10-3
CDR3aa: CASKDVGQSYEQYF; CDR3nt: TGTGCCAGCAAGGACGTAGGCCAGTCCTACGAGCAGTACTTC; abundance: many; d_gene: .; j_gene: TRBJ2-7; v_gene: TRBV2
CDR3aa: CASSFLGQSYEQYF; CDR3nt: TGCGCCAGCAGCTTCTTGGGACAGAGCTACGAGCAGTACTTC; abundance: many; d_gene: TRBD1; j_gene: TRBJ2-7; v_gene: TRBV5-1
CDR3aa: CALQVRGRTEAFF; CDR3nt: TGTGCCCTACAAGTCCGGGGACGCACTGAAGCTTTCTTT; abundance: many; d_gene: .; j_gene: TRBJ1-1; v_gene: TRBV6-1
CDR3aa: CASSGPGRDEQYF; CDR3nt: TGTGCCAGCAGTGGCCCGGGGAGGGACGAGCAGTACTTC; abundance: .; d_gene: TRBD2; j_gene: TRBJ2-7; v_gene: TRBV5-6
CDR3aa: CAITGERLQGLIYSPLHF; CDR3nt: TGTGCCATCACTGGGGAGAGGCTACAGGGGTTAATATATTCACCCCTCCACTTT; abundance: .; d_gene: TRBD1; j_gene: TRBJ1-6; v_gene: TRBV10-3
CDR3aa: CSARTSGRGNEQFF; CDR3nt: TGCAGTGCCAGGACTAGCGGGAGGGGGAATGAGCAGTTCTTC; abundance: .; d_gene: TRBD2; j_gene: TRBJ2-1; v_gene: TRBV20-1
CDR3aa: CASRPSGRSEQYF; CDR3nt: TGTGCCAGCAGACCTAGCGGGAGGAGTGAGCAGTACTTC; abundance: many; d_gene: TRBD2; j_gene: TRBJ2-7; v_gene: TRBV6-5
CDR3aa: CSVRQGGTQYF; CDR3nt: TGCAGCGTTAGACAGGGGGGGACCCAGTACTTC; abundance: few; d_gene: TRBD1; j_gene: TRBJ2-5; v_gene: TRBV29-1
CDR3aa: CAWSVRTATNEKLFF; CDR3nt: TGTGCCTGGAGTGTCCGGACTGCAACTAATGAAAAACTGTTTTTT; abundance: .; d_gene: .; j_gene: TRBJ1-4; v_gene: TRBV25-1
CDR3aa: CASRDGLLNEQFF; CDR3nt: TGTGCCAGCCGGGACGGGCTACTCAATGAGCAGTTCTTC; abundance: .; d_gene: .; j_gene: TRBJ2-1; v_gene: TRBV2
CDR3aa: CASSDPNSRVSPEAFF; CDR3nt: TGTGCCAGCAGTGATCCCAATTCCAGGGTGAGCCCTGAAGCTTTCTTT; abundance: .; d_gene: .; j_gene: TRBJ1-1; v_gene: TRBV25-1
CDR3aa: CASSQERSKAQFF; CDR3nt: TGTGCCAGCAGCCAAGAGAGGAGTAAGGCGCAGTTCTTC; abundance: .; d_gene: .; j_gene: TRBJ2-1; v_gene: TRBV14
CDR3aa: CSARNPNQWGNTQYF; CDR3nt: TGCAGTGCTAGAAATCCCAACCAATGGGGGAATACGCAGTATTTT; abundance: .; d_gene: .; j_gene: TRBJ2-3; v_gene: TRBV20-1
CDR3aa: CAISESRGLAEQETQYF; CDR3nt: TGTGCCATCAGTGAGTCAAGGGGACTAGCGGAGCAAGAGACCCAGTACTTC; abundance: many; d_gene: TRBD2; j_gene: TRBJ2-5; v_gene: TRBV10-3
CDR3aa: CASSIGDRDQPQHF; CDR3nt: TGTGCCAGTAGTATAGGGGACAGGGATCAGCCCCAGCATTTT; abundance: .; d_gene: TRBD1; j_gene: TRBJ1-5; v_gene: TRBV19
CDR3aa: CASSSPSTYEQYF; CDR3nt: TGTGCCAGCAGCTCACCCAGCACCTACGAGCAGTACTTC; abundance: many; d_gene: .; j_gene: TRBJ2-7; v_gene: TRBV7-8
CDR3aa: CASSTGPHTYEQYF; CDR3nt: TGTGCCAGCAGCACGGGACCCCACACCTACGAGCAGTACTTC; abundance: many; d_gene: .; j_gene: TRBJ2-7; v_gene: TRBV9
CDR3aa: CASSENSFSTDTQYF; CDR3nt: TGTGCCAGCAGCGAAAACTCTTTTAGCACAGATACGCAGTATTTT; abundance: once; d_gene: .; j_gene: TRBJ2-3; v_gene: TRBV9
CDR3aa: CASRPGEGHRLYEQYF; CDR3nt: TGTGCCAGCAGACCTGGGGAGGGACACCGGCTCTACGAGCAGTACTTC; abundance: once; d_gene: .; j_gene: TRBJ2-7; v_gene: TRBV7-2
CDR3aa: CATSRQGWVAEAFF; CDR3nt: TGTGCCACCAGCAGGCAGGGCTGGGTAGCTGAAGCTTTCTTT; abundance: once; d_gene: .; j_gene: TRBJ1-1; v_gene: TRBV15
CDR3aa: CASSLGGARGNTIYF; CDR3nt: TGTGCCAGCAGTTTAGGAGGGGCGCGCGGAAACACCATATATTTT; abundance: few; d_gene: .; j_gene: TRBJ1-3; v_gene: TRBV28
CDR3aa: CASSMLGLAYEQYF; CDR3nt: TGTGCCAGCAGCATGCTGGGACTCGCCTATGAGCAGTACTTC; abundance: many; d_gene: .; j_gene: TRBJ2-7; v_gene: TRBV5-8
CDR3aa: CASSSPVAETQYF; CDR3nt: TGTGCCAGCAGCTCCCCCGTGGCCGAGACCCAGTACTTC; abundance: .; d_gene: .; j_gene: TRBJ2-5; v_gene: TRBV7-2
CDR3aa: CASSLMGGRLDNEKLFF; CDR3nt: TGTGCCAGCAGCTTAATGGGCGGCCGGCTAGATAATGAAAAACTGTTTTTT; abundance: .; d_gene: .; j_gene: TRBJ1-4; v_gene: TRBV7-9
CDR3aa: CATLTWTGEETQYF; CDR3nt: TGTGCCACACTAACATGGACAGGGGAAGAGACCCAGTACTTC; abundance: .; d_gene: TRBD1; j_gene: TRBJ2-5; v_gene: TRBV10-3
CDR3aa: CSARGTGDQPQHF; CDR3nt: TGCAGTGCTAGAGGGACAGGGGATCAGCCCCAGCATTTT; abundance: .; d_gene: TRBD1; j_gene: TRBJ1-5; v_gene: TRBV20-1
CDR3aa: CASSLGSYTEAFF; CDR3nt: TGTGCCAGCAGCTTGGGTTCGTACACTGAAGCTTTCTTT; abundance: many; d_gene: .; j_gene: TRBJ1-1; v_gene: TRBV7-9
CDR3aa: CSGVQGVGNQPQHF; CDR3nt: TGCAGCGGCGTACAGGGAGTAGGGAATCAGCCCCAGCATTTT; abundance: .; d_gene: .; j_gene: TRBJ1-5; v_gene: TRBV29-1
CDR3aa: CASHKSTDTQYF; CDR3nt: TGTGCCAGCCATAAAAGCACAGATACGCAGTATTTT; abundance: once; d_gene: .; j_gene: TRBJ2-3; v_gene: TRBV7-9
CDR3aa: CSAGKGTANEKLFF; CDR3nt: TGCAGTGCGGGCAAGGGGACGGCTAATGAAAAACTGTTTTTT; abundance: .; d_gene: .; j_gene: TRBJ1-4; v_gene: TRBV20-1
CDR3aa: CSARDGELSETQYF; CDR3nt: TGCAGTGCTAGAGATGGGGAGCTCTCGGAGACCCAGTACTTC; abundance: many; d_gene: .; j_gene: TRBJ2-5; v_gene: TRBV20-1
CDR3aa: CASSQTGVVEKLFF; CDR3nt: TGTGCCAGCAGTCAGACAGGGGTTGTGGAAAAACTGTTTTTT; abundance: many; d_gene: TRBD1; j_gene: TRBJ1-4; v_gene: TRBV27
CDR3aa: CASSPGQGAKYGYTF; CDR3nt: TGTGCCAGCAGCCCGGGACAGGGGGCGAAATATGGCTACACCTTC; abundance: few; d_gene: TRBD1; j_gene: TRBJ1-2; v_gene: TRBV6-1
CDR3aa: CASSLTSGRARETQYF; CDR3nt: TGTGCCAGCAGTTTGACTAGTGGGAGAGCGAGAGAAACCCAGTACTTC; abundance: .; d_gene: .; j_gene: TRBJ2-5; v_gene: TRBV12-3/TRBV12-4
CDR3aa: CSARVRRATNQPQHF; CDR3nt: TGCAGTGCTAGAGTTCGGAGGGCTACGAATCAGCCCCAGCATTTT; abundance: many; d_gene: .; j_gene: TRBJ1-5; v_gene: TRBV20-1